This TCR beta chain was observed in a study of blood T cells in healthy people across ages. CDR1 ENHRY and CDR2 SYGVKD come from the germline V gene. The CDR3 sequence is 15 residues long. Trimming shortened V by 0 bases and J by 5 bases, and 14 bases separated the two germline ends. It was with a sample-barcoded 5' primer and a J-beta primer mix that a second PCR of roughly 7 to 12 cycles was run. TCRdb independently ran MiXCR on the 5' RACE reads; one entry per CDR3 protein. The table lists hundreds of thousands of distinct CDR3 sequences, approximately 50% of them singletons. The sequence was obtained from a woman in her fifties or sixties in good health. Specimen: blood. V usage is TRBV10-3 and J usage is TRBJ2-7, with D possibly TRBD2 on 6 matching bases. The DNA of the CDR3 is TGTGCCATCAGTGAGTCGAATGCGGGGATCGACGAGCAGTACTTC. It translates to CAISESNAGIDEQYF.